This T cell receptor (beta chain) is drawn from a study of T cells in Graves' hyperthyroidism and ophthalmopathy. Study-wide results and caveats: The model identified upcoming ophthalmopathy a median 6.5 months ahead of onset. Blood shared most expanded thyroid clonotypes above 0.001.

This CDR3 is 14 amino acids long. The V gene's germline CDR1 is SGHDN and CDR2 FVKESK. V was trimmed by 2 bases and J by 5 bases, leaving 13 bases between them. It was RNA transcripts that yielded the amplified TCR beta CDR3 regions. TCR CDR3 underwent first-round RT-PCR with the HTBI primer set. TCRdb fed the multiplex PCR reads into MiXCR, producing one record per CDR3 protein. The sample carries 560,000 or so distinct CDR3 sequences, just under 20% recorded once. A note on this clonotype: The antigen is unknown.

The clonotype was recovered from a man aged 40-49 years with Graves' ophthalmopathy. The source material was blood. This chain connects TRBV14 to TRBJ2-7, with a tentative D call TRBD2 (6 bases). The CDR3 region is CASSQTGVGDEQYF. The CDR3 DNA reads TGTGCCAGCAGCCAAACGGGAGTAGGCGACGAGCAGTACTTC.